This T cell receptor beta chain was sequenced for a study of blood T cells in healthy people across ages. Sample-barcoded 5' priming and a J-beta primer mix drove a second PCR of roughly 6 to 12 cycles. Using its own MiXCR run on the 5' RACE reads, TCRdb lists one record per CDR3 protein. The sample has around 1.5 million distinct CDR3 sequences, 59% seen once. The V gene lost 0 bases and the J gene lost 3 bases, with 7 bases spanning the gap. Germline V gives CDR1 LGHNA, CDR2 YNFKEQ. The CDR3 contains 14 residues. This TCR was recovered from a man aged 18-30 years in good health. The chain uses TRBV4-2 and TRBJ2-3; D is unresolved. The sequencing input was blood. The CDR3 sequence: CASSQEGYTDTQYF. CDR3 DNA: TGTGCCAGCAGCCAAGAGGGCTATACAGATACGCAGTATTTT.